This TCR beta chain was recorded in a study of cytomegalovirus exposure and HLA in healthy donors (dated by TCRdb to 2015 to 2018). Some background on the complete study: According to a later analysis, the 120 or so validation repertoires were produced on the same platform as the 680 or so repertoires of the first cohort. The study combined high-throughput TCR immunosequencing, statistical association of individual TCRs with disease status, and machine learning to predict cytomegalovirus infection status. The study was designed to test whether signatures of past pathogen exposure could be identified by cataloging public T cell receptors. A separate validation cohort of approximately 120 different subjects was used in addition to the 666-subject first cohort. The investigation overall reported the following: According to the authors, the approach could potentially be generalized to other disease states and immunological phenotypes. Three of the identified cytomegalovirus-associated TCR beta chains were confirmed in vitro to be specific for cytomegalovirus antigens. All 120 or so repertoires were used to score co-occurrence in the validation cohort in a later analysis, because that analysis had no HLA typing for the cohort. The classifier was reported to diagnose cytomegalovirus status with high specificity and sensitivity in both the original and validation cohorts. Of the cluster scores, about 94% were above 0 in a later analysis, which found that TCRs clustered in the first cohort also tended to co-occur in the approximately 130 validation repertoires. In the study, around 150 TCR beta chains were listed as associated with cytomegalovirus. Most TCR sequences were seen in very few donors, while some public TCRs were found in many individuals.

This clone was recorded once. Its specific antigen is unknown. No base-level quality is on record; no much larger clone is a single base apart. Library creation used the immunoSEQ multiplex PCR assay. The published analysis was carried out like this. A statistical classification framework was built to diagnose cytomegalovirus status from the catalog of TCR beta chain sequences. Drawn from immuneACCESS, this table holds only the in-frame rearrangements with V and J called that TCRdb kept. Clones are partly lost; checked studies trace under half to an unresolved V gene and leave the rest unexplained. V and J calls and clone size follow that table, whereas D and trimming were derived from the DNA. Here the sample has tens of thousands of clones; about 94% occur a single time. The ten largest clones capture under 1.5% of the sample. The donors were included in the validation cohort of over a hundred subjects, a group kept apart from the roughly 700-subject first cohort.

The CDR3 starts with the cysteine, ends with the phenylalanine, and has 14 residues. Only CDR3 DNA is held: 42 bases, read in frame from base 1. Trimmed from V: 0 bases; trimmed from J: 8 bases; junction bases lacking a gene match: 7. The germline V gene encodes CDR1 SGDLS and CDR2 YYNGEE. The sequenced sample consisted of PBMCs. The sequence came from a man younger than 35 in good health and CMV-seropositive. Recombination joined TRBV9 with TRBJ1-2; TRBD1 fits 7 bases in the junction. The CDR3 in this case is CASSVVDRAGGYTF. DNA sequence: TGTGCCAGCAGCGTAGTTGACAGGGCGGGGGGCTACACCTTC.